The next 19 T cell receptor beta chains were all read from a single sample in a study of beta chain features in type 1 diabetes. Isolated RNA was reverse transcribed in full, so expressed TCRB transcripts were sequenced. This table comes from immunoSEQ multiplex PCR, and its TCRdb copy is limited to in-frame clones, with some not included. The table lists around 340,000 clones, about 19% of them singletons. Sequencing was done on a sample of naive CD4+ T cells from blood. The receptor set was obtained from a woman aged 18-35 years in good health.

A remark on this clone: This specimen includes other DNA sequences encoding the same CDR3. This rearrangement joins TRBV18 to TRBJ2-7; 7 nucleotides agree with TRBD1. This CDR3 is built from 14 residues. The V gene's germline CDR1 is KGHSH and CDR2 LQKENI. Germline trimming cut 2 bases from V and 4 bases from J; bases unmatched to any gene: 5. In DNA, the CDR3 is TGTGCCAGCTCACCAGGGACAGTCTCTTACGAGCAGTACTTC. It yields the protein CASSPGTVSYEQYF.

DNA of the CDR3: TGTGCCAGCAGCTTGTACCCCTTAGCGGGTAGCACAGATACGCAGTATTTT. It specifies CASSLYPLAGSTDTQYF. The J gene is TRBJ2-3, the V gene TRBV5-4; 7 bases line up with TRBD2. J gave up 0 bases and V 1 base, and 8 bases lay outside the gene matches. Looked up from germline, CDR1 is SGHNT and CDR2 is YYREEE (reference sequence). The CDR3 runs 17 residues.

Only a few counts were recorded for this clone. The chain employs TRBV4-1 and TRBJ2-7; D perhaps matches TRBD1 (8 bases). Trimming took off 3 bases at V and 5 bases at J, with 17 bases between the two ends. The CDR3 is made up of 15 amino acids. CDR1 MGHRA and CDR2 YSYEKL come from the germline V gene. This chain's CDR3 is CASSQGGAGGDEQYF. CDR3 DNA sequence: TGCGCCAGCAGCCAGGGGGGGGCAGGGGGCGACGAGCAGTACTTC.

A few counts support this clone. The V call is TRBV4-3, the J call TRBJ1-2, with a tentative D call TRBD1 (5 bases). Germline CDR1 is LGHNA and CDR2 is YSLEER. Trimming stripped 4 bases from V and 3 bases from J, with 15 bases between. The CDR3 length is 15 residues. CDR3 amino acids: CASSPHLGADYGYTF. The CDR3 DNA reads TGCGCCAGCAGCCCCCACCTTGGGGCAGACTATGGCTACACCTTC.

The J gene is TRBJ2-3, the V gene TRBV18; 8 nucleotides match TRBD2. Germline assignment: CDR1 KGHSH and CDR2 LQKENI. Trimming cost V 2 bases and J 4 bases; bases outside gene matches: 5. The CDR3 extends over 15 amino acids. CDR3 loop: CASSPVSGSADTQYF. The CDR3 bases are TGTGCCAGCTCACCAGTAAGCGGGAGTGCAGATACGCAGTATTTT.

V and J are TRBV5-1 and TRBJ2-3, with TRBD2 matching 13 bases. Germline V CDR1 and CDR2: SGHRS, YFSETQ. The CDR3 totals 14 residues. Trimming at V came to 4 bases and at J to 5 bases, leaving 1 base not matched to a gene. CDR3 coding DNA: TGCGCCAGCAGCGGACTAGCGGGAGTAGATACGCAGTATTTT. This codes for CASSGLAGVDTQYF.

The chain joins TRBV2 to TRBJ1-5, with a tentative D call TRBD1 (6 bases). V was cut by 4 bases and J by 6 bases, with 7 bases left in between. The germline CDR1 and CDR2 sequences are SNHLY and FYNNEI. The CDR3 runs 12 residues. CDR3 coding DNA: TGTGCCAGCAGTGTAGGGGGTCAGCCCCAGCATTTT. It yields the protein CASSVGGQPQHF. The full variable domain, its missing parts supplied by reference TRBV2 and TRBJ1-5, is EPEVTQTPSHQVTQMGQEVILRCVPISNHLYFYWYRQILGQKVEFLVSFYNNEISEKSEIFDDQFSVERPDGSNFTLKIRSTKLEDSAMYFCASSVGGQPQHFGDGTRLSIL.

This CDR3 reads CASSSVGDRKDTQYF. The DNA of the CDR3 is TGTGCCAGCAGCTCGGTCGGGGATAGAAAAGATACGCAGTATTTT. The chain employs TRBV7-8 and TRBJ2-3, with D possibly matching TRBD2 (5 bases). CDR3 length: 15 residues. Germline CDR1 reads SGHVS; CDR2 reads FQNEAQ. The V end lost 4 bases, the J end lost 5 bases, and 16 bases lay between the germline ends.

In its sample, this clone was seen a few times. The chain has TRBV7-9 and TRBJ1-1, with 12 nucleotides matching TRBD1. The CDR3 runs to 17 residues. CDR1 is SEHNR, CDR2 FQNEAQ, per germline (reference sequence). Trimming removed 5 bases from V and 5 bases from J; junction bases left unmatched: 12. CDR3 nucleotides: TGTGCCAGCAGCACGCCCAGGGGACAGGGGGCGCAAACTGAAGCTTTCTTT. Protein product: CASSTPRGQGAQTEAFF. Full variable domain (missing parts from reference TRBV7-9 and TRBJ1-1): DTGVSQNPRHKITKRGQNVTFRCDPISEHNRLYWYRQTLGQGPEFLTYFQNEAQLEKSRLLSDRFSAERPKGSFSTLEIQRTEQGDSAMYLCASSTPRGQGAQTEAFFGQGTRLTVV.

There are a few counts of this clone. CDR3 loop: CSVGLTSGSDGTQYF. The CDR3 DNA sequence: TGCAGCGTTGGATTGACTAGCGGGAGCGATGGTACGCAGTATTTT. The gene calls are TRBV29-1 and TRBJ2-3, with 12 bases matching TRBD2. Per the germline V gene, CDR1 is SQVTM and CDR2 is ANQGSEA. Germline trimming cut 4 bases from V and 8 bases from J; bases unmatched to any gene: 10. There are 15 residues in the CDR3.

This clone has a handful of counts. The V and J genes are TRBV7-6 and TRBJ2-1, with TRBD2 identical over 12 bases. Germline assignment: CDR1 SGHVS and CDR2 FNYEAQ. The V and J ends lost 5 bases and 2 bases, in that order; junction bases with no gene match: 4. The CDR3 loop spans 16 amino acids. The CDR3 DNA reads TGTGCCAGCAGCCCGCGGACTAGCGGGACCTACAATGAGCAGTTCTTC. Amino acids: CASSPRTSGTYNEQFF. The complete variable domain, with remaining parts taken from reference TRBV7-6 and TRBJ2-1, reads GAGVSQSPRYKVTKRGQDVALRCDPISGHVSLYWYRQALGQGPEFLTYFNYEAQQDKSGLPNDRFSAERPEGSISTLTIQRTEQRDSAMYRCASSPRTSGTYNEQFFGPGTRLTVL.

V gene TRBV9 combines with J gene TRBJ1-1, with D hard to call. In germline, CDR1 is SGDLS, CDR2 YYNGEE. This CDR3 has 13 amino acids. V was shortened by 7 bases and J by 5 bases, with 15 bases between the two germline ends. The CDR3 is CASRGNERTEAFF. The CDR3 DNA is TGTGCCAGCCGAGGCAACGAGAGGACTGAAGCTTTCTTT.

A few counts support this clone. The chain links TRBV29-1 to TRBJ1-1, with D possibly matching TRBD1 (6 bases). The CDR3 runs to 12 residues. Germline loops: CDR1 SQVTM, CDR2 ANQGSEA. With 6 bases removed from V and 7 bases from J, the gap between germline ends came to 15 bases. As DNA, the CDR3 is TGCAGCGTCGAGCGGGGGGGCCGTGAAGCTTTCTTT. Protein sequence: CSVERGGREAFF.

This clone was observed a few times. This chain joins TRBV4-2 and TRBJ1-1; D is undetermined. Trimming removed 5 bases from V and 5 bases from J, with 9 bases in between. The germline gives CDR1 LGHNA, CDR2 YNFKEQ. This CDR3 contains 12 residues. The CDR3 coding sequence is TGTGCCAGCAGCTCCGAGGGAACTGAAGCTTTCTTT. This sequence encodes CASSSEGTEAFF.

This clone has just a few counts. The chain joins TRBV19 to TRBJ2-3; 9 nucleotides match TRBD2. The V and J ends lost 5 bases and 4 bases, in that order; junction bases with no gene match: 7. CDR1 and CDR2 (germline): LNHDA, SQIVND (reference sequence). The CDR3 has 15 residues. The CDR3 DNA reads as TGTGCCAGTAGTCCGGGACTAGCAGGAGCAGATACGCAGTATTTT. It codes for CASSPGLAGADTQYF.

This clone was detected a few times. The chain has TRBV10-3 and TRBJ2-1; a possible D gene is TRBD2 (6 bases). The V gene lost 0 bases and the J gene lost 5 bases, with 14 bases spanning the gap. The CDR3 has 16 amino acids. Germline-derived CDR1 and CDR2 are ENHRY and SYGVKD. In DNA form, the CDR3 reads TGTGCCATCAGTGAGTCAGTGGCGGGGTGGGACAATGAGCAGTTCTTC. Translating it yields CAISESVAGWDNEQFF.

CDR3: CASSRREEGANVLTF. For the CDR3, the DNA is TGCGCCAGCAGCCGCCGAGAGGAAGGGGCCAACGTCCTGACTTTC. The chain employs TRBV4-1 and TRBJ2-6; D not resolved. The V and J ends lost 4 bases and 4 bases respectively, with 11 bases between them. This CDR3 has 15 amino acids. Germline values: CDR1 MGHRA, CDR2 YSYEKL.

On this clone: The identical CDR3 is also encoded by other nucleotide sequences in the sample. V is TRBV5-1 and J is TRBJ2-1, with a possible D match to TRBD1 (6 bases). The ends were cut back, 0 bases at V and 5 bases at J, with 9 bases in the middle. The CDR3 extends over 14 amino acids. Germline V gene sequence: CDR1 SGHRS, CDR2 YFSETQ. CDR3 nucleotides: TGCGCCAGCAGCTTGGGACAGGCTGACAATGAGCAGTTCTTC. Amino acid sequence: CASSLGQADNEQFF.

This clone was recorded a few times. Here the CDR3 reads CASSQQMNTEAFF. In DNA form, the CDR3 reads TGTGCCAGCAGCCAACAGATGAACACTGAAGCTTTCTTT. The V gene is TRBV7-2, the J gene TRBJ1-1, with D hard to call. The CDR3 has 13 residues. Germline loops: CDR1 SGHTA, CDR2 FQGNSA. The V end was cut by 5 bases, the J end by 0 bases, with 7 bases between.